This TCR beta chain is drawn from a study of T-cell memory formation after mild COVID-19. This clonotype appeared many times. The CDR3 covers 12 residues. V lost 5 bases, J lost 0 bases, and 2 bases lay in between. Germline V gene lookup returns CDR1 SNHLY and CDR2 FYNNEI. MiXCR, applied by TCRdb to the 5' RACE reads, yields one record per CDR3 protein. The table shows around 310,000 distinct CDR3 sequences, with 13% to 15% occurring only once. This clonotype was obtained from a young man who had mild COVID-19 (a few samples of this study predate the infection). Cell type and time point are not known. The chain has TRBV2 and TRBJ1-3; D call uncertain. Sequenced: PBMCs or a T cell subset sorted from them (not recorded which). CDR3 in DNA: TGTGCCAGCAGTATCTCTGGAAACACCATATATTTT. Amino acid sequence: CASSISGNTIYF.